One T cell receptor beta chain is described in this entry. No antigen is known for it. The investigators reverse transcribed all of the isolated RNA, so they sequenced expressed TCRB transcripts. Using immunoSEQ multiplex PCR, the repertoire was profiled, and TCRdb retains in-frame clones only, with some absent. Found here are 150,000 to 200,000 clones, roughly 59% of them singletons; the top ten hold about 0.1%. This sample is part of a study of beta chain features in type 1 diabetes. Study-wide background: All samples combined gave about 100 million sorted cells for examination.

This CDR3 has 15 amino acids. Germline loops: CDR1 LGHNA, CDR2 YSLEER. V shed 2 bases and J 3 bases; nucleotides not matched to a gene: 4. Study conclusions and caveats: Patients and controls would share equally any PCR tilt toward shorter templates. Moderate yet significant TCRB CDR3 shortening was seen in Type 1 diabetes patients in all four CD4+ subsets.

The sequence came from a man aged 25-45 years with type 1 diabetes. The sequenced sample was naive CD4+ T cells from blood. V is TRBV4-3 and J is TRBJ1-2; 9 nucleotides match TRBD1. CDR3 amino acids: CASSQKQGADYGYTF. The CDR3 DNA is TGCGCCAGCAGCCAAAAACAGGGGGCCGACTATGGCTACACCTTC.